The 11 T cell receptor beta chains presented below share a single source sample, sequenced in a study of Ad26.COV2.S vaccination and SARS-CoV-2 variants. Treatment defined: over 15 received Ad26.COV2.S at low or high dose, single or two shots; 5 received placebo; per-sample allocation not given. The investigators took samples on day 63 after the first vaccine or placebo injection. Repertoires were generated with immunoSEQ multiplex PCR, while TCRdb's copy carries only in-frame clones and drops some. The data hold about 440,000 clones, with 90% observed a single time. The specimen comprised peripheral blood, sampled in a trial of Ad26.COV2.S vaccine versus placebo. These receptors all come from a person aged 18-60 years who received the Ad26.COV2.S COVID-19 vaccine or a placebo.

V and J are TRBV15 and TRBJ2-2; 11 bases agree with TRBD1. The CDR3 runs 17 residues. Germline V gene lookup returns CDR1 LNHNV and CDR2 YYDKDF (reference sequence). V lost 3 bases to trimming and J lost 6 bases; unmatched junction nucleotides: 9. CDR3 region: CATSREMGQGVAGELFF. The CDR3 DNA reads TGTGCCACCAGCAGGGAGATGGGACAGGGGGTAGCCGGGGAGCTGTTTTTT.

CDR3 in DNA: TGTGCCAGCAGTTTACCGGGACAGGGTTCTGAAGCTTTCTTT. Encoded protein: CASSLPGQGSEAFF. V gene TRBV28 combines with J gene TRBJ1-1; TRBD1 agrees at 9 bases. Germline V gene lookup returns CDR1 MDHEN and CDR2 SYDVKM. This CDR3 has 14 amino acids. The junction had 4 bases not matched to a gene; V was cut back by 2 bases and J by 6 bases.

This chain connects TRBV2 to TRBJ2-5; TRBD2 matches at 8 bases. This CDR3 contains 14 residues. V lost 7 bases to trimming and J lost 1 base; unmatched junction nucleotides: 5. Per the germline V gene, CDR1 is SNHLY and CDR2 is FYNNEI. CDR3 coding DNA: TGTGCCAGCACCGAGACTAGCGCCCAAGAGACCCAGTACTTC. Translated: CASTETSAQETQYF.

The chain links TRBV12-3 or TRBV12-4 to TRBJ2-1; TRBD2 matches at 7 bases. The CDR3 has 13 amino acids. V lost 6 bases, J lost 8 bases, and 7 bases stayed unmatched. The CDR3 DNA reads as TGTGCCAGCAGCCTGAGGGGAGGGGATGAGCAGTTCTTC. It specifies CASSLRGGDEQFF.

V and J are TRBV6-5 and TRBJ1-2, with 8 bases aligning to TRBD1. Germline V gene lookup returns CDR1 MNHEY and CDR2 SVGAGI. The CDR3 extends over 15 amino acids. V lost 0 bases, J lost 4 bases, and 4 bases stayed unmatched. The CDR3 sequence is CASSYSTGDVYGYTF. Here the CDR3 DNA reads TGTGCCAGCAGTTACTCGACAGGGGACGTCTATGGCTACACCTTC.

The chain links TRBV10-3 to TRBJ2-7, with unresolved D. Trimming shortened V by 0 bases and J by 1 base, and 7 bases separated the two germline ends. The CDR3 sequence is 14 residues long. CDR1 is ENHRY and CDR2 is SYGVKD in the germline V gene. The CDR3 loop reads CAISESLGSYEQYF. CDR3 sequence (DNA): TGTGCCATCAGTGAGTCGCTAGGTTCCTACGAGCAGTACTTC.

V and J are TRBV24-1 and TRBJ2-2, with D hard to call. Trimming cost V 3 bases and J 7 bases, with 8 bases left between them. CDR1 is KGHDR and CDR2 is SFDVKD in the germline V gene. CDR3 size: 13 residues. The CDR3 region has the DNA TGTGCCACCAGTGATCTCCCTGACGGGGAGCTGTTTTTT. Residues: CATSDLPDGELFF.

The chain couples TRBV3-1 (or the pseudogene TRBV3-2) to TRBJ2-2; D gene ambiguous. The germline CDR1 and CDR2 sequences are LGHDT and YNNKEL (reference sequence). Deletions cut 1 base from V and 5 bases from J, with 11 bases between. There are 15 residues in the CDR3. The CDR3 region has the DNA TGTGCCAGCAGCCAAGCCCCCCTGTCGACCGGGGAGCTGTTTTTT. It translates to CASSQAPLSTGELFF.

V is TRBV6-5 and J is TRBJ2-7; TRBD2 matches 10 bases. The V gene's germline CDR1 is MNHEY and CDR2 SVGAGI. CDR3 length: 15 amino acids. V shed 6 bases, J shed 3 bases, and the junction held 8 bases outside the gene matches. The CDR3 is CASRYGLAEFYEQYF. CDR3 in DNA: TGTGCCAGCAGATACGGACTAGCGGAATTCTACGAGCAGTACTTC.

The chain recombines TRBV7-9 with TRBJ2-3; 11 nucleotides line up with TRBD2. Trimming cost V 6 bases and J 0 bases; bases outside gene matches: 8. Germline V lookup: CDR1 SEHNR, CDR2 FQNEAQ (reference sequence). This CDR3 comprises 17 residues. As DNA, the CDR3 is TGTGCCAGCAGAGGACTAGCGGGCCGTTCTAGCACAGATACGCAGTATTTT. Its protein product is CASRGLAGRSSTDTQYF.

Written as DNA, the CDR3 is TGTGCCAGCAGTGAGTTACCGGGACCTACTCATTACAATGAGCAGTTCTTC. Translation: CASSELPGPTHYNEQFF. The chain is built from TRBV6-4 and TRBJ2-1; D might be TRBD1 or TRBD2, each matching 5 bases. CDR1 is MRHNA, CDR2 SNTAGT, per germline. This CDR3 contains 17 residues. V was clipped by 3 bases and J by 4 bases, with 19 bases between them.